The present T cell receptor beta chain was sequenced within a study of blood T cell repertoires in COVID-19 (dated by TCRdb to about 2020). About the investigation overall: Samples from collaborators originated in the United States, Italy and Spain and spanned both the acute and convalescent phases of COVID-19. The material from the prospective study consisted of cDNA or gDNA derived from T cells, B-cell-depleted T cells, or PBMCs. The repertoires were released in a freely available public database intended as a resource for research on the immune response to SARS-CoV-2. Subjects who had been exposed to COVID-19, were actively infected with it, or had recovered from it provided the deeply sampled blood TCRbeta repertoires that made up the dataset. The sample metadata nearly always contained a de-identified subject ID, COVID-19 status, age in years and sex. Where HLA class I and class II types were available, the types were taken from metadata supplied by the sample provider, not from assay-based typing. The samples were drawn from the first 160 participants of the ongoing ImmuneRACE study and from 950 to 1,500 subjects provided by 6 global collaborators.

This clone occurred a few times. Its target antigen remains unknown. No much larger clone is present one base from it, and per-base qualities are unavailable. Enrolling through a virtual design, the prospective study's participants ranged in age from roughly 18 to 100 years and lived across some 22 United States geographic areas. In the prospective study, participants were assigned to cohorts based on the clinical history participants reported in a screening survey and a study questionnaire. For ImmuneRACE Cohort 3, a participant was defined as recovered based on two consecutive negative NP/OP PCR tests, clearance by a healthcare professional, or resolution of symptoms. In the prospective study, whole blood, serum and a nasopharyngeal or oropharyngeal swab were collected from each participant by mobile phlebotomists. Participants in the prospective study had the option to provide additional blood draws and questionnaires over a roughly 2-month period. Prospective study blood samples were shipped either frozen or at room temperature before DNA extraction.

What the authors observed across the whole study: How much clinical and demographic metadata was included differed by source and by participant, and the metadata was provided uncurated.

From the cysteine through the phenylalanine, the CDR3 covers 15 amino acids. The read is trimmed to its CDR3 DNA, 45 bases read in frame from base 1. V loses 8 bases, J loses 1 base, and the germline ends lie 15 bases apart. Via the germline V gene, CDR1 is MNHEY and CDR2 SVGAGI. TCRbeta CDR3 regions were amplified from genomic DNA by means of the immunoSEQ Assay, a bias-controlled multiplex PCR. In the paper's pipeline: Within the assay, amplification of reference gene primers was used to estimate how many nucleated cells each sample contained. To quantify the absolute abundance of each unique TCRbeta CDR3 rearrangement, sequence reads were collapsed and filtered. For each sample, productive Simpson clonality was calculated by taking the square root of Simpson's diversity index across productive rearrangements. Entries here come from immuneACCESS through TCRdb and include only in-frame sequences with V and J called. Some clones fail to appear in such tables; in the studies checked, an unresolved V gene covers under half of the shortfall, and the cause of the remainder is unknown. V and J calls and clone size are as listed in that table; D and trimming were resolved from the DNA. Here the sample has fewer than 350,000 clones; 85% occur a single time. The ten most abundant clones make up about 2.5% of the sample.

The sequencing input was PBMCs or T cells enriched from blood (not recorded which). The rearrangement combines TRBV6-5 with TRBJ1-3; the D gene is possibly TRBD1, with 6 bases matching. The sequence was collected from a woman in her forties or fifties who had recovered from COVID-19. This receptor has the CDR3 CASSRGAVSGNTIYF. The sequenced DNA is TGTGCCAGCTCGCGGGGGGCAGTTTCTGGAAACACCATATATTTT.